This is a list of T cell receptor beta chains from one sample in a study of OX40 agonist ivuxolimab in advanced cancers. Clones were read by immunoSEQ multiplex PCR, and TCRdb kept only the in-frame ones, dropping some. The table has approximately 84,000 clones, about 86% seen once; the top ten hold 0.8% to 1%. Sequenced here: CD4+ or CD8+ T cells sorted from blood, sampled in a trial of the OX40 agonist ivuxolimab. These receptors all come from an adult with an advanced solid tumor such as melanoma, head and neck, liver or kidney cancer. Both conserved end residues are part of each CDR3. Fields, in order: J gene, clone size, V gene, D gene, CDR3 DNA, CDR3 protein. The D gene is left open where the match is weak. A clone size is listed for some rows: how often the clone was seen (once, few, many), or a class if it is expanded.

>TRBJ1-1|NA|TRBV18|NA
TGTGCCAGCTCACCACCGGGGGTATACACTGAAGCTTTCTTT
CASSPPGVYTEAFF
>TRBJ2-3|NA|TRBV10-1|NA
TGCGCCAGCAGTGCCTCAGGGACAGATACGCAGTATTTT
CASSASGTDTQYF
>TRBJ2-7|once|TRBV7-3|NA
TGTGCCAGCAGCCCGGGGCTTAACTACGAGCAGTACTTC
CASSPGLNYEQYF
>TRBJ2-1|NA|TRBV29-1|NA
TGCAGCGTTACGAGTAGCGCGAGCTCCTACAATGAGCAGTTCTTC
CSVTSSASSYNEQFF
>TRBJ1-2|NA|TRBV13|NA
TGTGCCAGCAGCCCCCGGGACGGCTATGGCTACACCTTC
CASSPRDGYGYTF
>TRBJ2-5|NA|TRBV5-6|NA
TGTGCCAGCAGCTCCAGCTGGATTCAAGAGACCCAGTACTTC
CASSSSWIQETQYF
>TRBJ1-5|NA|TRBV5-5|NA
TGTGCCAGCGGGGAGGGGGGCGGCAATCAGCCCCAGCATTTT
CASGEGGGNQPQHF
>TRBJ1-2|NA|TRBV5-4|TRBD1
TGTGCCAGCAGCTCCGGGACAGCTAACTATGGCTACACCTTC
CASSSGTANYGYTF
>TRBJ2-7|NA|TRBV5-3|NA
TGTGCCAGAAGCTCTCACCCCGGCGGGCTTGGGATCTACGAGCAGTACTTC
CARSSHPGGLGIYEQYF
>TRBJ2-1|NA|TRBV5-1|TRBD2
TGCGCCAGCAGAGAAAGCGGGAGCGTCTACAATGAGCAGTTCTTC
CASRESGSVYNEQFF
>TRBJ2-5|NA|TRBV7-2|TRBD2
TGTGCCAGCACCTTTTGGGCTAGCGGGGGACAAGAGACCCAGTACTTC
CASTFWASGGQETQYF
>TRBJ2-3|NA|TRBV6-1|NA
TGTGCCAGCAGTGAAATTGGGGATACGCAGTATTTT
CASSEIGDTQYF
>TRBJ2-7|once|TRBV9|TRBD1
TGTGCCAGCAGCGTAGAGGTAACAGGGGGCAGGTACGAGCAGTACTTC
CASSVEVTGGRYEQYF
>TRBJ2-5|NA|TRBV2|TRBD1
TGTGCCAGCAACCGGGACAGCCAAGAGACCCAGTACTTC
CASNRDSQETQYF
>TRBJ2-3|NA|TRBV5-1|TRBD2
TGCGCCAGCAGCTTGCCCCGGGCTAGCGGTACCAGGGATACGCAGTATTTT
CASSLPRASGTRDTQYF
>TRBJ1-1|NA|TRBV6-5|NA
TGTGCCAGCAGTTCCCGGAACACTGAAGCTTTCTTT
CASSSRNTEAFF
>TRBJ2-7|NA|TRBV5-1|NA
TGCGCCAGCAGTTGGCAGGGGAGCTCCTACGAGCAGTACTTC
CASSWQGSSYEQYF
>TRBJ2-7|NA|TRBV5-5|TRBD1
TGTGCCAGCAGCTCGCCGGGACAGCCTCTCCCCGAGCAGTACTTC
CASSSPGQPLPEQYF
>TRBJ1-1|NA|TRBV10-1|TRBD1
TGCGCCAGCAGTGAGAGGCAGGGGGCTGGCACTGAAGCTTTCTTT
CASSERQGAGTEAFF
>TRBJ1-1|NA|TRBV2|NA
TGTGCCAGCAGTGACAGGGAATTGTACACTGAAGCTTTCTTT
CASSDRELYTEAFF
>TRBJ2-2|NA|TRBV6-5|NA
TGTGCCAGCAGTTATTGGCGGGGGAACACCGGGGAGCTGTTTTTT
CASSYWRGNTGELFF
>TRBJ2-1|NA|TRBV19|NA
TGTGCCAGTAGCCCCCGGATTAGCTCCTACAATGAGCAGTTCTTC
CASSPRISSYNEQFF
>TRBJ2-7|NA|TRBV6-6|TRBD1
TGTGCCAGCAGTTACTCAGGCCAGGGGGCCAACGAGCAGTACTTC
CASSYSGQGANEQYF
>TRBJ2-1|NA|TRBV19|NA
TGTGCCAGTACCCAGGGTGGAGCTAGTTGGTCCGGTAGTAATGAGCAGTTCTTC
CASTQGGASWSGSNEQFF
>TRBJ1-2|NA|TRBV10-2|NA
TGCGCCACCCAGGGAAACTATGGCTACACCTTC
CATQGNYGYTF
>TRBJ1-1|once|TRBV6-6|TRBD1
TGTGCCAGTTCCGGACAGGCGGGGGCTTTCTTT
CASSGQAGAFF
>TRBJ2-2|NA|TRBV7-2|TRBD2
TGTGCCAGCAGCGCCTCAGGGACTAGCGGGGGGGCCGTCGGGGAGCTGTTTTTT
CASSASGTSGGAVGELFF
>TRBJ1-5|NA|TRBV6-1|NA
TGTGCCAGCAGTGAACAGCCCAATCAGCCCCAGCATTTT
CASSEQPNQPQHF
>TRBJ1-1|NA|TRBV6-1|NA
TGTGCCAGCAGTGAACTGACGAACACTGAAGCTTTCTTT
CASSELTNTEAFF
>TRBJ2-1|NA|TRBV7-9|NA
TGTGCCAGCAGCTTATTCGCAGGGGCGAATGAGCAGTTCTTC
CASSLFAGANEQFF
>TRBJ2-1|NA|TRBV18|TRBD1
TGTGCCAGCTGGGACAGGGGAGGCTACAATGAGCAGTTCTTC
CASWDRGGYNEQFF
>TRBJ2-7|NA|TRBV6-5|TRBD1
TGTGCCAGCAACTGGACAGGGAACGAGCAGTACTTC
CASNWTGNEQYF